This TCR beta chain derives from a study of OX40 agonist ivuxolimab in advanced cancers. CDR3 size: 13 residues. With 4 bases clipped from V and 7 bases from J, the junction kept 2 bases outside the gene matches. CDR1 is MNHEY, CDR2 SVGAGI, per germline. The data were produced by immunoSEQ multiplex PCR, yet TCRdb's version contains in-frame clones alone and is incomplete. Of about 39,000 clones in the sample, approximately 90% are singletons; the top ten hold 22%. This clone has only one observation. Sequencing was performed on CD4+ or CD8+ T cells sorted from blood, taken in a trial of the OX40 agonist ivuxolimab. This chain uses TRBV6-5 with TRBJ2-2, with 8 bases matching TRBD2. This sequence originates from an adult with an advanced solid tumor such as melanoma, head and neck, liver or kidney cancer. CDR3 amino acids: CASSWGTSGELFF. The CDR3 nucleotides are TGTGCCAGCAGTTGGGGGACTAGCGGGGAGCTGTTTTTT.